The present TCR beta chain was sequenced within a study of T cell changes during pregnancy in multiple sclerosis. CDR3 length: 15 amino acids. V lost 2 bases, J lost 8 bases, and 18 bases lay in between. Germline V gene data show CDR1 as MDHEN and CDR2 as SYDVKM. Sequencing used immunoSEQ multiplex PCR; TCRdb keeps in-frame clones, though not all of them. The data show tens of thousands of clones, approximately 90% seen once. The V and J genes are TRBV28 and TRBJ1-2; no clear D gene. This specimen was CD8+ T cells from peripheral blood mononuclear cells, taken after pregnancy. The TCR originated in a female donor in good health, enrolled as a control in a pregnancy study. In nucleotides, the CDR3 is TGTGCCAGCAGTTTACCCAGGCAGGTCGATGGCGGCTACACCTTC. Protein product: CASSLPRQVDGGYTF.